The 9 T cell receptor beta chains reported below all come from one sample, sequenced in a study of blood T cells in healthy people across ages. Together with a sample-barcoded 5' primer, a J-beta primer mix was included in a second PCR lasting roughly 6 to 12 cycles. In TCRdb, the 5' RACE reads were re-called with MiXCR into one record per CDR3 protein. This repertoire shows about a million distinct CDR3 sequences, around two fifths found once; its top ten account for about an eighth. The sequencing input was blood. Receptor source: a man aged 18 to 29 in good health.

This chain connects TRBV10-3 to TRBJ2-5; 7 bases align to TRBD1. The J call is doubtful: the DNA matches TRBJ2-7 better. CDR1 is ENHRY and CDR2 is SYGVKD in the germline V gene. The CDR3 is made up of 13 amino acids. Here the CDR3 reads CAAHRDRSYEQYF. The CDR3 nucleotides are TGTGCCGCTCACCGGGACAGAAGTTACGAGCAGTACTTC.

This chain connects TRBV3-1 to TRBJ2-1; a possible D gene is TRBD1 (6 bases). The V gene's germline CDR1 is LGHDT and CDR2 YNNKEL (reference sequence). The CDR3 extends over 15 amino acids. V lost 2 bases and J lost 7, with 15 bases in between. The CDR3 loop reads CASSQSRATGNEQFF. In nucleotides, the CDR3 is TGTGCCAGCAGCCAATCAAGGGCCACAGGGAATGAGCAGTTCTTC.

The chain has TRBV6-2 or TRBV6-3 and TRBJ2-5; 7 bases agree with TRBD2. Trimming at V came to 6 bases and at J to 7 bases, leaving 11 bases not matched to a gene. Germline V CDR1 and CDR2: MNHEY, SVGEGT. This CDR3 is built from 14 residues. The CDR3 spells CASRLNLAEATQYF. CDR3 nucleotides: TGTGCCAGCAGACTCAATCTAGCGGAAGCGACCCAGTACTTC.

The CDR3 loop is CASSLAGQATNEKLFF. The CDR3 DNA reads as TGTGCCAGCAGCCTTGCGGGACAGGCAACTAATGAAAAACTGTTTTTT. The V call is TRBV3-1, the J call TRBJ1-4, with 8 bases aligning to TRBD1. CDR3 length equals 16 residues. Germline CDR1 is LGHDT and CDR2 is YNNKEL (reference sequence). The trim removed 4 bases at V and 0 bases at J, leaving 4 bases unmatched.

This clonotype was found a few times. The genes are TRBV20-1 and TRBJ1-5; tentative D call: TRBD1 (6 bases). The CDR3 consists of 14 residues. CDR1 is DFQATT, CDR2 SNEGSKA, per germline (reference sequence). The V and J ends lost 2 bases and 1 base respectively, with 9 bases between them. The CDR3 DNA sequence: TGCAGTGCTAGAAGGACAGCAAGCAATCAGCCCCAGCATTTT. It translates to CSARRTASNQPQHF.

The V gene is TRBV7-2, the J gene TRBJ2-2; 8 bases match TRBD2. Germline V gene sequence: CDR1 SGHTA, CDR2 FQGNSA. Trimming cost V 3 bases and J 4 bases; bases outside gene matches: 7. This CDR3 is 16 amino acids long. The CDR3 DNA is TGTGCCAGCAGCTTTGGTACTAGCGGACTCACCGGGGAGCTGTTTTTT. It translates to CASSFGTSGLTGELFF.

V is TRBV27 and J is TRBJ2-5; the D gene is possibly TRBD2 (6 bases). This CDR3 is 15 amino acids long. Germline CDR1 and CDR2: MNHEY and SMNVEV (reference sequence). Trimming left V 4 bases short and J 1 base short, with 13 bases between. The CDR3 sequence is CASSSRSGLQETQYF. DNA of the CDR3: TGTGCCAGCAGTTCCCGCTCGGGACTCCAAGAGACCCAGTACTTC.

The chain couples TRBV10-3 to TRBJ1-6; TRBD1 might be the D (6 bases). Trimming pared 11 bases from V and 5 bases from J, leaving 16 bases between. The germline V gene has CDR1 ENHRY and CDR2 SYGVKD. There are 14 residues in the CDR3. CDR3: CASGSGEDNSPLHF. CDR3 sequence (DNA): TGTGCCTCCGGGTCAGGGGAGGATAATTCACCCCTCCACTTT.

This clonotype was found a few times. This chain links TRBV20-1 with TRBJ1-1; the D is unclear. This CDR3 region has 14 residues. Germline V lookup: CDR1 DFQATT, CDR2 SNEGSKA (reference sequence). V was pared by 0 bases and J by 5 bases, with 13 bases between. CDR3 nucleotides: TGCAGTGCTAGAGATCAGGTGGGGAAAACTGAAGCTTTCTTT. Amino acid sequence: CSARDQVGKTEAFF.